This entry lists 23 T cell receptor beta chains sequenced from one sample in a study of glioma-infiltrating T cells. TCR alpha and beta CDR3 regions were amplified from RNA using iRepertoire nested multiplex PCR. In TCRdb, the multiplex PCR reads were re-called with MiXCR into one record per CDR3 protein. The table shows approximately 110,000 distinct CDR3 sequences, with roughly 20% occurring only once. The sample taken for sequencing was glioma tissue, nonneoplastic brain tissue, or PBMCs (not recorded which). The receptors were gathered from a human donor with low-grade glioma or glioblastoma, undergoing nonglioma brain surgery, or in good health (not recorded which).

This rearrangement joins TRBV30 to TRBJ2-1, with unresolved D. This CDR3 region has 14 residues. Trimming stripped 5 bases from V and 6 bases from J, with 17 bases between. Germline CDR1 and CDR2: GTSNPN and SVGIG (reference sequence). In DNA form, the CDR3 reads TGTGCCTGGTCCGCGGACCCGGTGAGCAATGAGCAGTTCTTC. Its translation is CAWSADPVSNEQFF.

Concerning this clonotype: It may be a read error: a sequence one base away is much more abundant. The rearrangement links TRBV7-9 to TRBJ2-1, with 9 bases fitting TRBD2. The germline V gene has CDR1 SEHNR and CDR2 FQNEAQ (reference sequence). The CDR3 covers 15 residues. V shed 1 base and J 8 bases; nucleotides not matched to a gene: 6. DNA for the CDR3: TGTGCCAGCAGCTTAGTCAGCGGGAGGATCTATGAGCAGTTCTTC. Encoded protein: CASSLVSGRIYEQFF.

This clonotype was detected many times. This chain links TRBV7-6 with TRBJ1-1; no clear D. This CDR3 region has 15 residues. V gave up 3 bases and J gave up 1 base, with 12 bases separating them. From germline, CDR1 is SGHVS and CDR2 FNYEAQ. Here the CDR3 DNA reads TGTGCCAGCAGCTTTGGCCAGGACCAGAACACTGAAGCTTTCTTT. This encodes CASSFGQDQNTEAFF. Using reference TRBV7-6 and TRBJ1-1 for the parts outside the CDR3, the full variable domain is GAGVSQSPRYKVTKRGQDVALRCDPISGHVSLYWYRQALGQGPEFLTYFNYEAQQDKSGLPNDRFSAERPEGSISTLTIQRTEQRDSAMYRCASSFGQDQNTEAFFGQGTRLTVV.

This clonotype was recorded at least ten times. V and J are TRBV20-1 and TRBJ1-1; D might be TRBD1 (6 bases). The germline V gene encodes CDR1 DFQATT and CDR2 SNEGSKA (reference sequence). The V and J ends lost 0 bases and 0 bases respectively, with 11 bases between them. CDR3 size: 15 residues. CDR3 sequence: CSAREPDRLNTEAFF. The CDR3 DNA is TGCAGTGCTAGAGAGCCGGACAGATTGAACACTGAAGCTTTCTTT.

With respect to this clonotype: One end of the junction fails to match germline, which may point to a read error. CDR3 region: CASSHPGMGNKQFF. CDR3 sequence (DNA): TGTGCCAGCAGTCACCCAGGGATGGGCAATAAGCAGTTCTTT. The chain links TRBV6-2 or TRBV6-3 to TRBJ2-1, with D possibly being TRBD1 (5 bases). Germline V CDR1 and CDR2: MNHEY, SVGEGT. The CDR3 covers 14 residues.

In its sample, this clonotype was seen many times. A read error may be the cause here, since a much bigger clone is one base away. This chain uses TRBV7-2 with TRBJ2-7; D call uncertain. CDR1 is SGHTA and CDR2 is FQGNSA in the germline V gene. The CDR3 is 13 amino acids. Here the CDR3 DNA reads TGTGCCAGCCGCTTAGACTGGAACTACGAGCAGTACTTC. Amino acids: CASRLDWNYEQYF.

This clonotype has a count of ten or more. The V and J genes are TRBV20-1 and TRBJ1-1; D is unclear. The CDR3 contains 14 residues. Germline V gene sequence: CDR1 DFQATT, CDR2 SNEGSKA (reference sequence). Deletions cut 0 bases from V and 5 bases from J, with 13 bases between. CDR3 DNA sequence: TGCAGTGCTAGAGATACGTTGGGTTTTACTGAAGCTTTCTTT. It translates to CSARDTLGFTEAFF.

There are many counts of this clonotype. The V call is TRBV2, the J call TRBJ2-5, with D unresolved. V was pared by 6 bases and J by 0 bases, with 5 bases between. Germline V CDR1 and CDR2: SNHLY, FYNNEI. The CDR3 is 12 amino acids. CDR3 region: CASSLNQETQYF. The CDR3 DNA follows: TGTGCCAGCAGCCTTAACCAAGAGACCCAGTACTTC.

This clonotype was seen at least ten times. The chain employs TRBV6-1 and TRBJ1-1, with TRBD1 as a possible D gene (5 bases). This CDR3 is 13 amino acids long. Trimming removed 4 bases from V and 9 bases from J, with 15 bases in between. Germline-derived CDR1 and CDR2 are MNHNS and SASEGT. The CDR3 DNA reads TGTGCCAGCAGTGGACCGGGACCAGGTAAAGCTTTCTTT. Amino acid sequence: CASSGPGPGKAFF.

This clonotype appeared a few times. The chain is built from TRBV12-3 or TRBV12-4 and TRBJ1-5; D is perhaps TRBD1 (5 bases). Trimming left V 8 bases short and J 4 bases short, with 12 bases between. CDR3 length equals 13 residues. In DNA, the CDR3 is TGTGCCAGCTGGGGGGGAGGAAATCAGCCCCAGCATTTT. It codes for CASWGGGNQPQHF.

The chain couples TRBV4-1 to TRBJ1-5; no firm D call. Germline CDR1 and CDR2: MGHRA and YSYEKL. The germline V and J ends were trimmed by 3 bases and 4 bases, with 10 bases remaining between them. The CDR3 runs 14 residues. The CDR3 spells CASSHGPPNQPQHF. The CDR3 nucleotides read TGCGCCAGCAGCCATGGACCGCCAAATCAGCCCCAGCATTTT.

The DNA for the CDR3 is TGTGCCAGCAGTGAGGGACTAGAGGGCTCCTACGAGCAGTACTTC. This encodes CASSEGLEGSYEQYF. The genes are TRBV6-1 and TRBJ2-7, with TRBD2 identical over 8 bases. Germline V gene sequence: CDR1 MNHNS, CDR2 SASEGT. This CDR3 comprises 15 residues. V gave up 3 bases and J gave up 0 bases; unmatched junction bases: 4.

This clonotype was recorded at least ten times. This chain joins TRBV12-3 or TRBV12-4 and TRBJ1-2; perhaps TRBD1 as D (5 bases). V lost 1 base and J lost 6, with 15 bases in between. The CDR3 length is 15 residues. The CDR3 reads CASSLEYLAGNGYTF. The CDR3 DNA reads TGTGCCAGCAGTTTAGAGTATTTGGCAGGGAATGGCTACACCTTC.

This clonotype was picked up many times. The chain combines TRBV3-1 with TRBJ2-5, with D uncertain. The CDR3 extends over 14 amino acids. CDR1 LGHDT and CDR2 YNNKEL come from the germline V gene (reference sequence). V was trimmed by 0 bases and J by 5 bases, leaving 10 bases between them. The CDR3 coding sequence is TGTGCCAGCAGCCAAGATCTTCCGTTGGAGACCCAGTACTTC. This translates into CASSQDLPLETQYF.

The chain employs TRBV19 and TRBJ2-2, with 8 bases identical to TRBD2. The germline V gene encodes CDR1 LNHDA and CDR2 SQIVND (reference sequence). Unmatched junction bases numbered 5, after V lost 2 bases and J lost 6 bases. The CDR3 has 15 residues. CDR3 DNA sequence: TGTGCCAGTAGTATAAGTACTAGCGGCCCCGGGGAGCTGTTTTTT. Protein product: CASSISTSGPGELFF.

A note on this clonotype: This may be a read error, as it is one base from a much larger clone. The V call is TRBV2, the J call TRBJ1-1, with D maybe TRBD1 (6 bases). Germline values: CDR1 SNHLY, CDR2 FYNNEI. CDR3 size: 13 residues. Trimming stripped 6 bases from V and 10 bases from J, with 18 bases between. CDR3 region: CASRPGRGSGAFF. CDR3 coding DNA: TGTGCCAGCAGGCCCGGGAGGGGGTCGGGAGCTTTCTTT. The variable domain in full, with the rest retrieved from reference TRBV2 and TRBJ1-1, is EPEVTQTPSHQVTQMGQEVILRCVPISNHLYFYWYRQILGQKVEFLVSFYNNEISEKSEIFDDQFSVERPDGSNFTLKIRSTKLEDSAMYFCASRPGRGSGAFFGQGTRLTVV.

This clonotype was picked up many times. This chain connects TRBV28 to TRBJ2-1; possibly TRBD2 for D (6 bases). The CDR3 has 15 residues. Germline V lookup: CDR1 MDHEN, CDR2 SYDVKM. Deletions cut 4 bases from V and 6 bases from J, with 16 bases between. CDR3 region: CASSSSGVPPNEQFF. As DNA, the CDR3 is TGTGCCAGCAGTTCCTCGGGAGTACCTCCCAATGAGCAGTTCTTC.

The chain uses TRBV5-1 and TRBJ1-3; TRBD1 is a possible D gene (5 bases). V was trimmed by 4 bases and J by 0 bases, leaving 20 bases between them. This CDR3 comprises 18 residues. Germline V gene data show CDR1 as SGHRS and CDR2 as YFSETQ. The CDR3 loop reads CASSHDLDSGSSGNTIYF. The DNA for the CDR3 is TGCGCCAGCAGCCACGATCTCGACAGCGGCAGCTCTGGAAACACCATATATTTT.

This clonotype was detected ten times or more. The chain has TRBV19 and TRBJ2-6; no definite D call. Germline CDR1 LNHDA, CDR2 SQIVND (reference sequence). V lost 3 bases to trimming and J lost 0 bases, with 9 bases between them. The CDR3 length is 16 residues. The CDR3 reads CASSIIHSSGANVLTF. In DNA form, the CDR3 reads TGTGCCAGTAGTATCATCCACAGCTCTGGGGCCAACGTCCTGACTTTC.

This clonotype was seen a few times. J is TRBJ2-2 and V is TRBV2; 8 nucleotides line up with TRBD2. The CDR3 extends over 15 amino acids. In germline, CDR1 is SNHLY, CDR2 FYNNEI. Trimming cost V 3 bases and J 5 bases; bases outside gene matches: 5. CDR3 sequence reads: CASSDRLASTGELFF. The DNA for the CDR3 is TGTGCCAGCAGTGACCGACTAGCGTCGACCGGGGAGCTGTTTTTT. The full variable domain, in which reference TRBV2 and TRBJ2-2 provide the parts outside the CDR3, is EPEVTQTPSHQVTQMGQEVILRCVPISNHLYFYWYRQILGQKVEFLVSFYNNEISEKSEIFDDQFSVERPDGSNFTLKIRSTKLEDSAMYFCASSDRLASTGELFFGEGSRLTVL.

This sequence joins TRBV2 and TRBJ2-7; 14 bases align to TRBD2. The junction had 8 bases not matched to a gene; V was cut back by 6 bases and J by 7 bases. The CDR3 runs 15 residues. In germline, CDR1 is SNHLY, CDR2 FYNNEI. This CDR3 reads CASSVLGLAGAEQYF. DNA of the CDR3: TGTGCCAGCAGCGTATTGGGACTAGCGGGAGCAGAGCAGTACTTC.

In this sample, this clonotype turned up a few times. Likely a read error: the CDR3 ends without its conserved phenylalanine or tryptophan. V and J are TRBV5-1 and TRBJ2-1, with TRBD2 identical over 14 bases. V shed 4 bases, J shed 5 bases, and the junction held 5 bases outside the gene matches. This CDR3 contains 16 residues. CDR1 and CDR2 (germline): SGHRS, YFSETQ. The CDR3 DNA reads as TGCGCCAGCAGCCGCTCGGGACTAGCGGGAGACAATGAGCAGTTCCTC. Protein sequence: CASSRSGLAGDNEQFL.

In its sample, this clonotype was seen many times. The chain couples TRBV6-1 to TRBJ1-6; D might be TRBD1 (6 bases). Germline CDR1 is MNHNS and CDR2 is SASEGT. This CDR3 spans 17 amino acids. V was trimmed by 5 bases and J by 5 bases, leaving 19 bases between them. CDR3 region: CASSYGRGAGDNSPLHF. The CDR3 DNA reads as TGTGCCAGCAGTTATGGCCGGGGAGCAGGGGATAATTCACCCCTCCACTTT.